This T cell receptor beta chain was identified in a study of tumor and adjacent non-tumor tissue in lung cancer. Study-level information: There were some 12 adenocarcinoma, a couple of squamous cell carcinoma and 1 small cell lung cancer cases. Aged 31 to 76 years, patients included nine to ten men and roughly 5 women with stage I to III disease.

This sample's RNA came from whole unsorted tissue. Distant lung tissue was collected more than 3 cm away from the tumor edge. Between August and November 2014, newly diagnosed, chemotherapy-naive lung cancer patients underwent thoracic surgery in China. Study observations and caveats: Tumor tissue had significantly higher TCR diversity than normal lung.

Per germline, CDR1 DFQATT and CDR2 SNEGSKA (reference sequence). The CDR3 loop spans 19 amino acids. To note about this clonotype: Its target is unknown. One end of the junction fails to match germline, which may point to a read error.

The library came from three nested PCR rounds adapted from ARM-PCR protocols. One entry per CDR3 protein, called by TCRdb with MiXCR from the multiplex PCR reads. This sample has more than 55,000 distinct CDR3 sequences; around 76% occur once, and the top ten carry more than 35%. Sequencing used distant non-tumor lung tissue. V and J are TRBV20-1 and TRBJ1-5, with a possible D match to TRBD1 (5 bases). The receptor comes from a man between 60 and 75 years old with non-small cell lung cancer. Here the CDR3 DNA reads TGCAATGCTGAGGGCGCCTGGACACTGAGCTGGTATAACAATCAGCCCCAGCATTTT. This gives the protein CNAEGAWTLSWYNNQPQHF.